This T cell receptor (beta chain) is drawn from a study of cytomegalovirus exposure and HLA in healthy donors. This clone was seen once. Its antigen is unidentified. Study-level results: In a later analysis, first-cohort TCR clusters were found to tend to co-occur in the 120 or so validation repertoires.

V gave up 1 base and J gave up 5 bases; unmatched junction bases: 5. The CDR3 sequence is 14 residues long. CDR1 is GTSNPN and CDR2 is SVGIG in the germline V gene (reference sequence). The method was immunoSEQ multiplex PCR; TCRdb's version includes in-frame clones alone and lacks a portion of them. The data contain about 120,000 clones, 95% to 97% of them singletons. A roughly 120-subject validation cohort, separate from the 666-subject first cohort, supplied the donors. This TCR was recovered from a man in his late teens or twenties in good health and CMV-seronegative. The source material was PBMCs. The gene calls are TRBV30 and TRBJ1-5; TRBD1 matches 7 bases. This CDR3 reads CAWSATGYHQPQHF. The CDR3 DNA reads TGTGCCTGGAGTGCGACAGGGTACCATCAGCCCCAGCATTTT.